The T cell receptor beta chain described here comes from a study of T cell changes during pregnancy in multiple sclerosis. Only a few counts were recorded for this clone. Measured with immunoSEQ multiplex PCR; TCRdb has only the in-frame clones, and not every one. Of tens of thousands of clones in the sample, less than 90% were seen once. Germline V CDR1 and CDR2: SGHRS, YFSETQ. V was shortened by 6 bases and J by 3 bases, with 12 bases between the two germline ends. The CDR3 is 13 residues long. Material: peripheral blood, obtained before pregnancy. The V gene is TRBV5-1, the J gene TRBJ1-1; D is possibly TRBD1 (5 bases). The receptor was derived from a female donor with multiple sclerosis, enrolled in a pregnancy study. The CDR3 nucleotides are TGCGCCAGCAAGGGGTATTCCGACACTGAAGCTTTCTTT. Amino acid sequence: CASKGYSDTEAFF.